This T cell receptor beta chain was recorded in a study of spatial heterogeneity in lung cancer. TCRdb re-derived calls from the 5' RACE reads in MiXCR, one entry per CDR3 protein. The sample carries just under 1,500 distinct CDR3 sequences, 7.9% recorded once. Time point: sample taken at primary tumor resection. Whole RNA, isolated from tumor, nontumor lung or frozen PBMC, was sequenced without prior sorting. This CDR3 comprises 15 residues. Trimming removed 5 bases from V and 5 bases from J, with 19 bases in between. Germline CDR1 reads SQVTM; CDR2 reads ANQGSEA. In its sample, this clonotype is medium-sized. This beta chain is an off-target read within a library intended for alpha chains, so its frequency means little.

Sequenced material: normal lung tissue next to the tumor, taken at surgery. This chain uses TRBV29-1 with TRBJ2-1, with D possibly being TRBD2 (7 bases). This TCR was recovered from a female donor with early-stage non-small cell lung cancer. Here the CDR3 DNA reads TGCAGCGTTAAAACGGGGGGCGCCGGGGACAATGAGCAGTTCTTC. Encoded protein: CSVKTGGAGDNEQFF.